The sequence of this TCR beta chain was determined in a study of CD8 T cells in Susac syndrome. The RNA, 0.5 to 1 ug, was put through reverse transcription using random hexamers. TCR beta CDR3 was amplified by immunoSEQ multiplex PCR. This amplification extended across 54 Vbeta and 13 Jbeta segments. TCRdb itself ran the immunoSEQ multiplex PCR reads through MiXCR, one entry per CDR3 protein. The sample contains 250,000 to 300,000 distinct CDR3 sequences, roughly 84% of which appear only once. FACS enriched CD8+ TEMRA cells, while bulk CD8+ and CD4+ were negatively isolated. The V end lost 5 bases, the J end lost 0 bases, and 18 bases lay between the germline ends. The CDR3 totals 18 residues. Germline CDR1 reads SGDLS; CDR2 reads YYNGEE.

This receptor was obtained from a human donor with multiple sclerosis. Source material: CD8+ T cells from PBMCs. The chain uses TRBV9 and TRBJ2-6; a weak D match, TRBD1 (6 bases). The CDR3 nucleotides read TGTGCCAGCAGATCTTCGACAGGAAAAACCTCTGGGGCCAACGTCCTGACTTTC. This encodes CASRSSTGKTSGANVLTF.